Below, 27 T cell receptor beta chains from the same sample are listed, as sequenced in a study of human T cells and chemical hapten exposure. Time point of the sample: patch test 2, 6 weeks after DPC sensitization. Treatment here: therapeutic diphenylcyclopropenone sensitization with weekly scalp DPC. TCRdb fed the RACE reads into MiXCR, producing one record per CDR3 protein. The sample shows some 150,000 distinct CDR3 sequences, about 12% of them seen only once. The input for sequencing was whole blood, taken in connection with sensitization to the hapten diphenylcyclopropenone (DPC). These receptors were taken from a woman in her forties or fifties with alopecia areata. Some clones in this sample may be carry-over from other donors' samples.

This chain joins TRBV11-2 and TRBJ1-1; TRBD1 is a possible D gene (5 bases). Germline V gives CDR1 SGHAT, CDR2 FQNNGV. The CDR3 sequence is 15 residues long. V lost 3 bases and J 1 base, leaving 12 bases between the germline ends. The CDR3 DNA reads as TGTGCCAGCAGCTTGGGGCCGGACGGGAACACTGAAGCTTTCTTT. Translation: CASSLGPDGNTEAFF.

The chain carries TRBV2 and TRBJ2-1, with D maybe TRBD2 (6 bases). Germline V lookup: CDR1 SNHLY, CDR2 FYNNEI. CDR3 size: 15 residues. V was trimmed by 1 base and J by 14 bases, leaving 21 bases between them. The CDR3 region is CASSEEDSRRAGEFF. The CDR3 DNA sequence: TGTGCCAGCAGTGAAGAGGACTCCCGGAGGGCGGGCGAGTTCTTC. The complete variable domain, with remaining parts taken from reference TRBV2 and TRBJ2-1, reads EPEVTQTPSHQVTQMGQEVILRCVPISNHLYFYWYRQILGQKVEFLVSFYNNEISEKSEIFDDQFSVERPDGSNFTLKIRSTKLEDSAMYFCASSEEDSRRAGEFFGPGTRLTVL.

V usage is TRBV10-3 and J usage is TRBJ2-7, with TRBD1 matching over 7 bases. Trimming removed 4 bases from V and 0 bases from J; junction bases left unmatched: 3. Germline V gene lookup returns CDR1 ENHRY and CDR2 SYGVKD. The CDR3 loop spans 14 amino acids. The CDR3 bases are TGTGCCATCAGTGTACAGGGGTCCTCCTACGAGCAGTACTTC. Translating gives CAISVQGSSYEQYF.

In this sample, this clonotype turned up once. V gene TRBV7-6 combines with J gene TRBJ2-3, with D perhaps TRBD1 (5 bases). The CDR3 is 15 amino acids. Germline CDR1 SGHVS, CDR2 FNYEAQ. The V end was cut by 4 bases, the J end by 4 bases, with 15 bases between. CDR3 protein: CASSSSQGLPDTQYF. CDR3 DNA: TGTGCCAGCAGCTCTTCGCAGGGCCTCCCAGATACGCAGTATTTT.

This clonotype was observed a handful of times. The CDR3 reads CASSERGNTGELFF. CDR3 coding DNA: TGTGCCAGCAGTGAAAGGGGGAACACCGGGGAGCTGTTTTTT. The chain links TRBV2 to TRBJ2-2; D is possibly TRBD1 (5 bases). Germline V CDR1 and CDR2: SNHLY, FYNNEI. With 2 bases removed from V and 1 base from J, the gap between germline ends came to 5 bases. The CDR3 covers 14 residues.

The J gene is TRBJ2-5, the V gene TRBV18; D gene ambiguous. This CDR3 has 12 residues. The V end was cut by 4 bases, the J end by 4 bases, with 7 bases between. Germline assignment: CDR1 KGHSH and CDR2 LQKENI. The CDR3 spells CASSLSRETQYF. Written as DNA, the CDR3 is TGTGCCAGCTCACTCAGTAGAGAGACCCAGTACTTC.

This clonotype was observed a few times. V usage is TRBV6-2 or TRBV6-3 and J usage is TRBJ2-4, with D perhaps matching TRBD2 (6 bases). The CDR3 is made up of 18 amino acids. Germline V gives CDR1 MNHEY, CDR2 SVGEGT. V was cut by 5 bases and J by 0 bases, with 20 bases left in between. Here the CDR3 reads CASSGPPGLRLAKNIQYF. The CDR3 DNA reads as TGTGCCAGCAGTGGCCCTCCGGGACTCCGTTTAGCCAAAAACATTCAGTACTTC.

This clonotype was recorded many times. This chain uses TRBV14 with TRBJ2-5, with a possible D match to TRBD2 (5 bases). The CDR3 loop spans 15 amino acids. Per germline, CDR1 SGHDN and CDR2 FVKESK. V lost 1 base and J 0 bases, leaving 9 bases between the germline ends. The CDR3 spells CASSQVPGYQETQYF. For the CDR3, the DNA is TGTGCCAGCAGCCAAGTTCCGGGGTACCAAGAGACCCAGTACTTC.

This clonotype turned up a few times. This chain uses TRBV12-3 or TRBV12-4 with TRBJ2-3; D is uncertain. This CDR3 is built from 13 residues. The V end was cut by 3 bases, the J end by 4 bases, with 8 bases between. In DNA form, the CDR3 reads TGTGCCAGCAGTTTCCCGGCAGCAGATACGCAGTATTTT. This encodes CASSFPAADTQYF.

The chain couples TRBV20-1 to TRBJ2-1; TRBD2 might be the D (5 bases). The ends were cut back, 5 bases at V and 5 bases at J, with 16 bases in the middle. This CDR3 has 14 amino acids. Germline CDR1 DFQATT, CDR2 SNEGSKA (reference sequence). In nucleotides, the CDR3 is TGCAGTGCTGGCCGGCGAGTCGGGGACAATGAGCAGTTCTTC. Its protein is CSAGRRVGDNEQFF.

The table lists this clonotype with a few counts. CDR3 in amino acids: CSASGLAGGQLGDTQYF. Here the CDR3 DNA reads TGCAGTGCTTCTGGACTAGCGGGAGGGCAACTAGGAGATACGCAGTATTTT. V is TRBV20-1 and J is TRBJ2-3; 15 positions match TRBD2. V lost 5 bases, J lost 5 bases, and 11 bases stayed unmatched. Looked up from germline, CDR1 is DFQATT and CDR2 is SNEGSKA (reference sequence). There are 17 residues in the CDR3.

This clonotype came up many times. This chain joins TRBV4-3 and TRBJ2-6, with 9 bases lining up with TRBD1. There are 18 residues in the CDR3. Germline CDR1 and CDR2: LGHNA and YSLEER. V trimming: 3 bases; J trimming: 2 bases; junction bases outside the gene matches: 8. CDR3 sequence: CASSHKGQGGPGANVLTF. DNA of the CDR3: TGCGCCAGCAGCCACAAGGGACAGGGTGGACCTGGGGCCAACGTCCTGACTTTC.

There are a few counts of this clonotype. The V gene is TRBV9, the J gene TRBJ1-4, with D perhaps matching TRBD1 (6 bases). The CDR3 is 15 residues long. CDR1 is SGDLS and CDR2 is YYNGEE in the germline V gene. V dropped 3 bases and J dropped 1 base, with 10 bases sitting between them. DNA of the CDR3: TGTGCCAGCAGCGCCCAGGACAGAACTAATGAAAAACTGTTTTTT. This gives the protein CASSAQDRTNEKLFF.

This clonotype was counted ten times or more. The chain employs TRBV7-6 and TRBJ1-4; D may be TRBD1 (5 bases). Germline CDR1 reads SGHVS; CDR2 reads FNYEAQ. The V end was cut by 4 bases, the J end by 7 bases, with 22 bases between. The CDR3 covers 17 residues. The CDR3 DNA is TGTGCCAGCAGCTCCCTCCCGCCCGGGACCGACCTTGAAAAACTGTTTTTT. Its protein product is CASSSLPPGTDLEKLFF.

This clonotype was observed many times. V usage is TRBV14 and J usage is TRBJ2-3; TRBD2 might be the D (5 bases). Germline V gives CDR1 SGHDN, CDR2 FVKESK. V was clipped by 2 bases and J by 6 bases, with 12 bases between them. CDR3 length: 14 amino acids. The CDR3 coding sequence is TGTGCCAGCAGCCAACGGACCGGCGGGGATACGCAGTATTTT. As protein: CASSQRTGGDTQYF.

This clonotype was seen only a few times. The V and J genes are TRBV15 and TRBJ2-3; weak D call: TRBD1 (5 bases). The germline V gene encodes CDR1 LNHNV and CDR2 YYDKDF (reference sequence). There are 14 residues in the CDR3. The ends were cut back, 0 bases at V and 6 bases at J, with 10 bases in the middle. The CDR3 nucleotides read TGTGCCACCAGCAGAGATAGGGGCGAGGATACGCAGTATTTT. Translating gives CATSRDRGEDTQYF.

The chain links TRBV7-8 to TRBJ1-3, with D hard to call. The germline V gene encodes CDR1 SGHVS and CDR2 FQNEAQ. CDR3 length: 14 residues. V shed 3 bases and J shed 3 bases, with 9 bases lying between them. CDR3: CASSLGPYGNTIYF. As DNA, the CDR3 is TGTGCCAGCAGCTTGGGCCCGTATGGAAACACCATATATTTT.

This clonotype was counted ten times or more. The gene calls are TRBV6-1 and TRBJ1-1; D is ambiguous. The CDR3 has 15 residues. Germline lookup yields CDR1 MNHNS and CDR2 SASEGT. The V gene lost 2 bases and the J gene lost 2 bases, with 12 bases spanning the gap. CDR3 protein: CASSEMVHPNTEAFF. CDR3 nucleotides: TGTGCCAGCAGTGAAATGGTACATCCTAACACTGAAGCTTTCTTT.

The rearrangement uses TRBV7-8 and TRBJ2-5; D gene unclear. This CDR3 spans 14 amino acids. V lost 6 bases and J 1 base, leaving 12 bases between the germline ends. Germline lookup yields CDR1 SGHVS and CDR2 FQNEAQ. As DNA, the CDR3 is TGTGCCAGCAGGGATGATCTAATCCAAGAGACCCAGTACTTC. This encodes CASRDDLIQETQYF. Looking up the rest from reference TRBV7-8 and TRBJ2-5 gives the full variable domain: GAGVSQSPRYKVAKRGQDVALRCDPISGHVSLFWYQQALGQGPEFLTYFQNEAQLDKSGLPSDRFFAERPEGSVSTLKIQRTQQEDSAVYLCASRDDLIQETQYFGPGTRLLVL.

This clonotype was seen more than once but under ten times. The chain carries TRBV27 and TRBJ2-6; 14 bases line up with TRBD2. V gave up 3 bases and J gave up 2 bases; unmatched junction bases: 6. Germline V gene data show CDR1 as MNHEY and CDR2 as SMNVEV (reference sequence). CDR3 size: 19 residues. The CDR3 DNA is TGTGCCAGCAGTTTGGTGGGACTAGCGGGAGCCCCTGGGGCCAACGTCCTGACTTTC. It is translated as CASSLVGLAGAPGANVLTF.

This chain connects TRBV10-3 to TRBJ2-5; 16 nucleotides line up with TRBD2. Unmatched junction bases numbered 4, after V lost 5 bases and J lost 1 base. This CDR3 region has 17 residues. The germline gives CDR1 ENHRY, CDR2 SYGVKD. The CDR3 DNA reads TGTGCCATCAGTAAAGGGACTAGCGGGAGGGCCCAAGAGACCCAGTACTTC. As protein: CAISKGTSGRAQETQYF.

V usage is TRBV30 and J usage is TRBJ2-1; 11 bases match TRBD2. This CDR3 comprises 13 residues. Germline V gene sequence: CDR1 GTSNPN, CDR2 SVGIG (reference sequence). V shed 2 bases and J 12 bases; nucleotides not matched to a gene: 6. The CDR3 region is CAWSPLAGGGQFF. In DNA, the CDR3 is TGTGCCTGGAGTCCCTTAGCGGGAGGGGGGCAGTTCTTC.

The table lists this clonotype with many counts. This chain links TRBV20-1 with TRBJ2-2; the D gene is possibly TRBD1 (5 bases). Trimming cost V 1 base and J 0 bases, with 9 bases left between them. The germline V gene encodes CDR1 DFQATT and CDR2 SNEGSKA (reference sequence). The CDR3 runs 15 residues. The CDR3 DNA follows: TGCAGTGCTAGAGTAGGGGCAGCGAACACCGGGGAGCTGTTTTTT. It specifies CSARVGAANTGELFF.

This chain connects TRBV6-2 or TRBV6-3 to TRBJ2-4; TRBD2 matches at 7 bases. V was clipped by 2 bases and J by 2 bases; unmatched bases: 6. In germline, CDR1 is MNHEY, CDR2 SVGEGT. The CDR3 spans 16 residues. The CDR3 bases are TGTGCCAGCAGTTACCATCAGGGAGGGTCCAAAAACATTCAGTACTTC. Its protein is CASSYHQGGSKNIQYF.

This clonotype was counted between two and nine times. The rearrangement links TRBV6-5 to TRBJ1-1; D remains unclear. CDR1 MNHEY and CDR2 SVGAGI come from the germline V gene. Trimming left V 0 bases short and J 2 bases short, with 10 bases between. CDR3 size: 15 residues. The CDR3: CASSYSIQLNTEAFF. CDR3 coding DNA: TGTGCCAGCAGTTACTCGATACAGCTCAACACTGAAGCTTTCTTT.

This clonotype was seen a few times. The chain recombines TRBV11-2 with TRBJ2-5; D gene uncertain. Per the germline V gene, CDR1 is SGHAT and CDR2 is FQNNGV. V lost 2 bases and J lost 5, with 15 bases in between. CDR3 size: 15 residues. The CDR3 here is CASSLSRVAGETQYF. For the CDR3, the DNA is TGTGCCAGCAGCTTAAGTCGGGTTGCCGGGGAGACCCAGTACTTC.

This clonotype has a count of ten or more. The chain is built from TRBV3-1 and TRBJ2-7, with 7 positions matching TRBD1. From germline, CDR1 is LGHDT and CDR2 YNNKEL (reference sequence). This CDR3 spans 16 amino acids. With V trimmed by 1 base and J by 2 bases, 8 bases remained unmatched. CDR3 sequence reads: CASSQGVTGATYEQYF. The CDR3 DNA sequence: TGTGCCAGCAGCCAAGGCGTCACAGGGGCCACCTACGAGCAGTACTTC.